The rows below give T cell receptor beta chains drawn from one sample of a study of T cell repertoires in cytomegalovirus infection. TCRdb re-called the reads through MiXCR, storing one row per CDR3 protein. This sample has roughly 180,000 distinct CDR3 sequences, with about 18% found just once. Sequencing input: CD8+ T cells from PBMCs. The receptor source for this set is a human donor in good health (CMV status not recorded). Some clones in this sample may be carry-over from other donors' samples. The CDR3 runs from the conserved cysteine through the conserved F or W. Each record gives: V gene, clone size, J gene, D gene, CDR3 DNA, CDR3 protein. D genes are given only for firm matches. For some rows the clone size is stated as once, few or many, or as a class when expanded; others skip it.

V: TRBV30; size: NA; J: TRBJ2-1; D: NA; DNA: TGTGCCTGGAGTGTCCCGGACAGACCATACAATGAGCAGTTCTTC; CDR3: CAWSVPDRPYNEQFF
V: TRBV9; size: NA; J: TRBJ2-1; D: NA; DNA: TGTGCCAGCAGCGTAGCGGGTTCCTACAATGAGCAGTTCTTC; CDR3: CASSVAGSYNEQFF
V: TRBV7-8; size: few; J: TRBJ1-1; D: NA; DNA: TGTGCCAGCAGCATAGAGGCCCTGAACACTGAAGCTTTCTTT; CDR3: CASSIEALNTEAFF
V: TRBV7-2; size: many; J: TRBJ1-3; D: TRBD1; DNA: TGTGCCAGCAGCTTGGGACAGAGCTCTGGAAACACCATATATTTT; CDR3: CASSLGQSSGNTIYF
V: TRBV7-3; size: few; J: TRBJ1-1; D: NA; DNA: TGTGCCAGCAGCTTAACGGAGGGACGACGTGGTGATGAAGCTTTCTTT; CDR3: CASSLTEGRRGDEAFF
V: TRBV7-9; size: NA; J: TRBJ2-7; D: TRBD1; DNA: TGTGCCAGCAGCCAGTTAGGGACAGGCAACCAGGGTGAGCAGTACTTC; CDR3: CASSQLGTGNQGEQYF
V: TRBV7-3; size: NA; J: TRBJ1-1; D: NA; DNA: TGTGCCAGCAGCCAAGGCGGGGACACTGAAGCTTTCTTT; CDR3: CASSQGGDTEAFF
V: TRBV25-1; size: NA; J: TRBJ1-4; D: NA; DNA: TGTGCCAGCAGCCCTTCCGGGGGCATGGGAAGGGAAAAACTGTTTTTT; CDR3: CASSPSGGMGREKLFF
V: TRBV19; size: few; J: TRBJ2-5; D: TRBD2; DNA: TGTGCCAGTAGTATAGGTTCGGGCGGGAGCCAAGAGACCCAGTACTTC; CDR3: CASSIGSGGSQETQYF
V: TRBV7-9; size: NA; J: TRBJ1-2; D: NA; DNA: TGTGCCAGCAGCTTCTACCAGACTCGGGGCTACACCTTC; CDR3: CASSFYQTRGYTF
V: TRBV29-1; size: NA; J: TRBJ2-5; D: NA; DNA: TGCAGCGTTGTTTGGGGGAGTGGAGAGACCCAGTACTTC; CDR3: CSVVWGSGETQYF
V: TRBV6-2/TRBV6-3; size: few; J: TRBJ1-1; D: NA; DNA: TGTGCCAGCAGCCCGGGACGGAACAGTGAAGCTTTCTTT; CDR3: CASSPGRNSEAFF
V: TRBV6-6; size: few; J: TRBJ1-1; D: NA; DNA: TGTGCCAGCAGAAACACACAGAGGGACACTGAAGCTTTCTTT; CDR3: CASRNTQRDTEAFF
V: TRBV2; size: few; J: TRBJ1-2; D: TRBD1; DNA: TGTGCCAGTCCCGGGACAGACTATGGCTACACCTTC; CDR3: CASPGTDYGYTF
V: TRBV7-2; size: many; J: TRBJ2-3; D: TRBD2; DNA: TGTGCCAGCAGCTTTAAGCGGGAGGCAGATACGCAGTATTTT; CDR3: CASSFKREADTQYF
V: TRBV6-2/TRBV6-3; size: few; J: TRBJ1-1; D: TRBD1; DNA: TGTGCCAGCAGTTCCGGGACAGGGGCTTCCACTGAAGCTTTCTTT; CDR3: CASSSGTGASTEAFF
V: TRBV27; size: few; J: TRBJ2-1; D: TRBD2; DNA: TGTGCCAGCATCACCTTCCTAGCTGGCGGGGGGCTACCCAATGAGCAGTTCTTC; CDR3: CASITFLAGGGLPNEQFF
V: TRBV7-8; size: NA; J: TRBJ2-7; D: NA; DNA: TGTGCCAGCGGGGGAGAGATGGGCGCCTACGAGCAGTACTTC; CDR3: CASGGEMGAYEQYF
V: TRBV6-2/TRBV6-3; size: few; J: TRBJ1-1; D: NA; DNA: TGTGCCAGCAGTCAACAGGGTTACACTGAAGCTTTCTTT; CDR3: CASSQQGYTEAFF
V: TRBV28; size: NA; J: TRBJ2-3; D: NA; DNA: TGTGCCAGCAGTTTCAGGACGGACTACACAGATACGCAGTATTTT; CDR3: CASSFRTDYTDTQYF
V: TRBV11-2; size: NA; J: TRBJ2-5; D: TRBD1; DNA: TGTGCCAGCAGGACGGGGACAGGGCCGGGGGAGACCCAGTACTTC; CDR3: CASRTGTGPGETQYF
V: TRBV11-2; size: few; J: TRBJ1-3; D: NA; DNA: TGTGCCAGCAGCCCCAACCCACTTATCTCTGGAAACACCATATATTTT; CDR3: CASSPNPLISGNTIYF
V: TRBV4-3; size: NA; J: TRBJ2-1; D: NA; DNA: TGCGCCAGCAGCCATCTAGTCGGGGCGGAAAACAATGAGCAGTTCTTC; CDR3: CASSHLVGAENNEQFF
V: TRBV7-9; size: NA; J: TRBJ1-2; D: NA; DNA: TGTGCCAGCAGCTTAATAGTCTCTACCTATGGCTACACCTTC; CDR3: CASSLIVSTYGYTF
V: TRBV6-2/TRBV6-3; size: NA; J: TRBJ2-7; D: TRBD1; DNA: TGTGCCAGCAGTTACCCGGGGACAGCGAGCAGGGAGCAGTACTTC; CDR3: CASSYPGTASREQYF
V: TRBV7-9; size: NA; J: TRBJ2-2; D: TRBD1; DNA: TGTGCCAGCAGCTTAGAGGTCACAGGGGGCGTCGACACCGGGGAGCTGTTTTTT; CDR3: CASSLEVTGGVDTGELFF
V: TRBV24-1; size: NA; J: TRBJ2-1; D: NA; DNA: TGTGCCACCAGTGATTTGTCTCCTTGGGATGAGCAGTTCTTC; CDR3: CATSDLSPWDEQFF
V: TRBV28; size: NA; J: TRBJ2-3; D: TRBD1; DNA: TGTGCCAGCAGTACAAGGACAGGGTCTAGCACAGATACGCAGTATTTT; CDR3: CASSTRTGSSTDTQYF
V: TRBV14; size: NA; J: TRBJ2-7; D: NA; DNA: TGTGCCAGCAGCCATGGATGGGGGGCGGCCTACGAGCAGTACTTC; CDR3: CASSHGWGAAYEQYF
V: TRBV6-4; size: NA; J: TRBJ2-2; D: NA; DNA: TGTGCCAGCAGTCCGACGTTTTACACCGGGGAGCTGTTTTTT; CDR3: CASSPTFYTGELFF
V: TRBV7-2; size: few; J: TRBJ2-7; D: NA; DNA: TGTGCCAGCAGCTTAATTGTGACAGGCTCCTACGAGCAGTACTTC; CDR3: CASSLIVTGSYEQYF
V: TRBV20-1; size: NA; J: TRBJ2-1; D: TRBD1; DNA: TGCAGTGCTGGGCCTGGGACAGGGGCCCATCCCGCGTTATACAATGAGCAGTTCTTC; CDR3: CSAGPGTGAHPALYNEQFF
V: TRBV6-5; size: NA; J: TRBJ2-5; D: NA; DNA: TGTGCCAGCAGTTACTCGGCAGGGTGGCAGCAAGAGACCCAGTACTTC; CDR3: CASSYSAGWQQETQYF
V: TRBV28; size: once; J: TRBJ1-1; D: NA; DNA: TGTGCCAGCAGTCTTTCTCAAGGGCTGAACACTGAAGCTTTCTTT; CDR3: CASSLSQGLNTEAFF
V: TRBV10-3; size: NA; J: TRBJ2-2; D: TRBD1; DNA: TGTGCCATCAAGGAAGGGACAGGCACCGGGGAGCTGTTTTTT; CDR3: CAIKEGTGTGELFF
V: TRBV6-2/TRBV6-3; size: NA; J: TRBJ2-1; D: NA; DNA: TGTGCCAGCAGGGGCCTGGAGCAGTTCTTC; CDR3: CASRGLEQFF
V: TRBV4-3; size: few; J: TRBJ2-1; D: TRBD1; DNA: TGCGCCAGCAGCCAAGACGGACAGGGGGCGAATGAGCAGCTCTTC; CDR3: CASSQDGQGANEQLF
V: TRBV11-2; size: NA; J: TRBJ2-2; D: NA; DNA: TGTGCCAGCAGCTTAGCCCTACGGCCACCGGGACCGGGAGCCGGGGAGCTGTTTTTT; CDR3: CASSLALRPPGPGAGELFF
V: TRBV6-2/TRBV6-3; size: NA; J: TRBJ2-3; D: NA; DNA: TGTGCCAGCAGTTACTGGGGGTGGGGAGATACGCAGTATTTT; CDR3: CASSYWGWGDTQYF
V: TRBV5-5; size: NA; J: TRBJ1-5; D: TRBD1; DNA: TGTGCCAGCAGCCAGAAGGGGGCTTATAGCAATCAGCCCCAGCATTTT; CDR3: CASSQKGAYSNQPQHF
V: TRBV7-2; size: many; J: TRBJ1-2; D: NA; DNA: TGTGCCAGCAGCTTAGACCAAGGAAACTATGGCTACACCTTC; CDR3: CASSLDQGNYGYTF
V: TRBV4-1; size: NA; J: TRBJ2-3; D: NA; DNA: TGCGCCAGCAGCCAAGGGGTGGATACGCAGTATTTT; CDR3: CASSQGVDTQYF
V: TRBV6-2/TRBV6-3; size: many; J: TRBJ2-3; D: NA; DNA: TGTGCCAGCAGTTACTCGGAAGCGGCAGATACGCAGTATTTT; CDR3: CASSYSEAADTQYF
V: TRBV12-3/TRBV12-4; size: few; J: TRBJ2-3; D: NA; DNA: TGTGCCAGCAGTTTTTGGGGACTCAGTAACACAGATACGCAGTATTTT; CDR3: CASSFWGLSNTDTQYF
V: TRBV4-1; size: NA; J: TRBJ1-3; D: NA; DNA: TGCGCCAGCAGCCAAGACACTGGAAACACCATATATTTT; CDR3: CASSQDTGNTIYF
V: TRBV7-6; size: NA; J: TRBJ1-3; D: NA; DNA: TGTGCCAGCAGCTTAAGGGCAGGGGAAAACACCATATATTTT; CDR3: CASSLRAGENTIYF